Shown below are 9 T cell receptor beta chains from a single sample sequenced in a study of blood T cell repertoires in COVID-19. Only in-frame clones appear in the TCRdb table, and some are missing; sequencing was by immunoSEQ multiplex PCR. The sample has roughly 350,000 clones; around 85% are singletons. Sample: peripheral blood. The source is a woman between 18 and 29 years old with acute or convalescent COVID-19.

The chain joins TRBV29-1 to TRBJ2-7, with D possibly being TRBD2 (7 bases). In germline, CDR1 is SQVTM, CDR2 ANQGSEA. Trimming took off 6 bases at V and 1 base at J, with 13 bases between the two ends. The CDR3 runs to 13 residues. CDR3 sequence: CSVREGGSYEQYF. The CDR3 nucleotides read TGCAGCGTGCGAGAGGGGGGGTCCTACGAGCAGTACTTC.

The V gene is TRBV2, the J gene TRBJ2-5; the D gene is possibly TRBD1 (5 bases). The CDR3 runs to 15 residues. The ends were cut back, 0 bases at V and 3 bases at J, with 11 bases in the middle. Germline V gene data show CDR1 as SNHLY and CDR2 as FYNNEI. This chain's CDR3 is CASSEAETEKETQYF. In nucleotides, the CDR3 is TGTGCCAGCAGTGAAGCGGAGACAGAAAAAGAGACCCAGTACTTC.

The chain couples TRBV9 to TRBJ1-2; tentative D call: TRBD1 (5 bases). V dropped 0 bases and J dropped 0 bases, with 12 bases sitting between them. CDR1 is SGDLS, CDR2 YYNGEE, per germline. The CDR3 has 16 residues. CDR3 DNA: TGTGCCAGCAGCGTAGACGAGGGGACTGCTAACTATGGCTACACCTTC. Residues: CASSVDEGTANYGYTF.

The rearrangement joins TRBV7-7 to TRBJ2-3; 9 nucleotides align to TRBD2. CDR3 size: 18 residues. CDR1 and CDR2 from the germline V gene are SSHAT and FNYEAQ (reference sequence). Unmatched junction bases numbered 9, after V lost 0 bases and J lost 2 bases. The CDR3 protein is CASSLAPRAGGHTDTQYF. The CDR3 DNA is TGTGCCAGCAGCTTAGCCCCCCGGGCGGGGGGGCACACAGATACGCAGTATTTT.

The chain uses TRBV5-1 and TRBJ2-5; 7 bases line up with TRBD2. V dropped 2 bases and J dropped 4; count of bases not matched to a gene: 8. The CDR3 extends over 15 amino acids. The germline gives CDR1 SGHRS, CDR2 YFSETQ. CDR3 nucleotides: TGCGCCAGCAGCTTCGCCGACCCGGGGGGAGAGACCCAGTACTTC. Its translation is CASSFADPGGETQYF.

The chain couples TRBV3-1 (or the pseudogene TRBV3-2) to TRBJ2-7; the match to TRBD2 covers 9 bases. Germline V lookup: CDR1 LGHDT, CDR2 YNNKEL (reference sequence). The CDR3 runs to 17 residues. V trimming: 1 base; J trimming: 2 bases; junction bases outside the gene matches: 9. The CDR3 here is CASSQALPAGGPYEQYF. CDR3 DNA sequence: TGTGCCAGCAGCCAAGCCTTACCAGCGGGGGGTCCCTACGAGCAGTACTTC.

V gene TRBV18 combines with J gene TRBJ1-1, with D perhaps matching TRBD1 (6 bases). The CDR3 runs to 17 residues. V lost 0 bases, J lost 0 bases, and 14 bases lay in between. Per germline, CDR1 KGHSH and CDR2 LQKENI. The CDR3 spells CASSPPRLWTVNTEAFF. CDR3 coding DNA: TGTGCCAGCTCACCACCGAGATTATGGACAGTGAACACTGAAGCTTTCTTT.

The CDR3: CASSRQGSYEQYF. DNA of the CDR3: TGTGCCAGCAGCCGGCAGGGTTCCTACGAGCAGTACTTC. V is TRBV9 and J is TRBJ2-7, with a possible D match to TRBD1 (5 bases). The CDR3 consists of 13 residues. V was clipped by 4 bases and J by 1 base, with 9 bases between them. The germline V gene encodes CDR1 SGDLS and CDR2 YYNGEE.

The V call is TRBV18, the J call TRBJ2-7; 11 positions match TRBD1. The CDR3 totals 16 residues. The germline V gene has CDR1 KGHSH and CDR2 LQKENI. J was trimmed by 6 bases and V by 0 bases; bases with no gene match: 7. The CDR3: CASSPPSGQGAPEQYF. The DNA for the CDR3 is TGTGCCAGCTCACCACCCTCAGGACAGGGGGCTCCCGAGCAGTACTTC. Looking up the rest from reference TRBV18 and TRBJ2-7 gives the full variable domain: NAGVMQNPRHLVRRRGQEARLRCSPMKGHSHVYWYRQLPEEGLKFMVYLQKENIIDESGMPKERFSAEFPKEGPSILRIQQVVRGDSAAYFCASSPPSGQGAPEQYFGPGTRLTVT.